This T cell receptor beta chain comes out of a study of T cell repertoires in cytomegalovirus infection. Looking at the study overall: Based on public TCR beta signatures, there were indications of CMV infection and of a matching HLA type. Study-wide results and limits: Clonotype analysis showed dominance of the ex vivo response by HLA-C-restricted CMV-specific TCR beta clonotypes.

In its sample, this clonotype was seen many times. Antigen unknown. Using its own MiXCR run on the reads, TCRdb lists one record per CDR3 protein. Here the sample spans around 74,000 distinct CDR3 sequences, 3.7% being singletons. Germline V gene data show CDR1 as MDHEN and CDR2 as SYDVKM. The V gene lost 3 bases and the J gene lost 7 bases, with 10 bases spanning the gap. The CDR3 sequence is 12 residues long. This TCR was sampled from a human donor in good health (CMV status not recorded). Some clones in this sample may be carry-over from other donors' samples. The specimen sequenced was PBMCs. The chain joins TRBV28 to TRBJ2-7, with a tentative D call TRBD2 (5 bases). The CDR3 sequence is CASSLPRREQYF. The CDR3 nucleotides are TGTGCCAGCAGTTTGCCCCGGAGGGAGCAGTACTTC.